The rows below give T cell receptor beta chains drawn from one sample of a study of tumor T cells in aggressive B-cell lymphoma. The assay was immunoSEQ multiplex PCR, and TCRdb's table has in-frame clones only and misses some. The sample yields about 3,100 clones, 69% seen once. Material for sequencing was tumor tissue. The receptors were sampled from an adult with diffuse large B cell lymphoma. CDR3s include the opening cysteine and the closing phenylalanine or tryptophan. The order of the fields is CDR3 protein, CDR3 DNA, D gene, J gene, V gene, clone size. A D gene is named only where the DNA matches it firmly. Where a row states a size, it is once, few, many or the class of an expanded clone; other rows omit it.

cdr3_aa: CAWTGGNEQFF
cdr3_nt: TGTGCCTGGACAGGGGGGAATGAGCAGTTCTTC
d_call: NA
j_call: TRBJ2-1
v_call: TRBV30
clone_size: NA

cdr3_aa: CASSLTGAVQPQHF
cdr3_nt: TGTGCCAGCAGCTTAACAGGGGCGGTTCAGCCCCAGCATTTT
d_call: TRBD1
j_call: TRBJ1-5
v_call: TRBV7-2
clone_size: NA

cdr3_aa: CASRTISGGSTEAFF
cdr3_nt: TGTGCCAGCAGAACCATTTCAGGGGGAAGCACTGAAGCTTTCTTT
d_call: TRBD1
j_call: TRBJ1-1
v_call: TRBV27
clone_size: NA

cdr3_aa: CASIFNYGYTF
cdr3_nt: TGTGCCAGCATCTTCAACTATGGCTACACCTTC
d_call: NA
j_call: TRBJ1-2
v_call: TRBV6-6
clone_size: few

cdr3_aa: CASSIDGGRGTEAFF
cdr3_nt: TGTGCCAGTAGTATAGATGGAGGTAGAGGAACTGAAGCTTTCTTT
d_call: NA
j_call: TRBJ1-1
v_call: TRBV19
clone_size: few

cdr3_aa: CASSDPYQETQYF
cdr3_nt: TGTGCCAGCAGTGATCCCTACCAAGAGACCCAGTACTTC
d_call: NA
j_call: TRBJ2-5
v_call: TRBV2
clone_size: NA

cdr3_aa: CASSLVLGQPQHF
cdr3_nt: TGTGCCAGCAGCTTAGTACTCGGTCAGCCCCAGCATTTT
d_call: NA
j_call: TRBJ1-5
v_call: TRBV11-2
clone_size: NA

cdr3_aa: CSTRTSGRTDTQYF
cdr3_nt: TGCAGCACCAGGACTAGCGGGAGAACAGATACGCAGTATTTT
d_call: TRBD2
j_call: TRBJ2-3
v_call: TRBV29-1
clone_size: once

cdr3_aa: CAWSEASYEQYF
cdr3_nt: TGTGCCTGGAGTGAAGCATCCTACGAGCAGTACTTC
d_call: NA
j_call: TRBJ2-7
v_call: TRBV30
clone_size: NA

cdr3_aa: CASSFRGPNEKLFF
cdr3_nt: TGTGCCAGCAGTTTTAGGGGTCCTAATGAAAAACTGTTTTTT
d_call: NA
j_call: TRBJ1-4
v_call: TRBV28
clone_size: large

cdr3_aa: CASSLAGPQETQYF
cdr3_nt: TGTGCCAGCAGTCTAGCGGGGCCCCAAGAGACCCAGTACTTC
d_call: TRBD2
j_call: TRBJ2-5
v_call: TRBV6-5
clone_size: few

cdr3_aa: CASRTGTSGNGELFF
cdr3_nt: TGTGCCAGCAGGACCGGGACATCGGGGAACGGGGAGCTGTTTTTT
d_call: NA
j_call: TRBJ2-2
v_call: TRBV6-5
clone_size: NA

cdr3_aa: CASSQRQGQRSPLHF
cdr3_nt: TGTGCCAGCAGCCAACGACAGGGCCAACGATCACCCCTCCACTTT
d_call: TRBD1
j_call: TRBJ1-6
v_call: TRBV14
clone_size: NA

cdr3_aa: CASSFGGRQDNEQFF
cdr3_nt: TGCGCCAGCAGCTTCGGAGGAAGGCAGGACAATGAGCAGTTCTTC
d_call: NA
j_call: TRBJ2-1
v_call: TRBV5-1
clone_size: NA

cdr3_aa: CASSKGLAGVSEQFF
cdr3_nt: TGTGCCAGCAGCAAGGGACTAGCGGGAGTAAGTGAGCAGTTCTTC
d_call: TRBD2
j_call: TRBJ2-1
v_call: TRBV11-2
clone_size: NA

cdr3_aa: CASSSSLFSYNEQFF
cdr3_nt: TGTGCCAGCAGCTCCAGTCTTTTCTCCTACAATGAGCAGTTCTTC
d_call: NA
j_call: TRBJ2-1
v_call: TRBV5-4
clone_size: NA

cdr3_aa: CASTETGILETQYF
cdr3_nt: TGTGCCAGCACCGAGACAGGGATTTTGGAGACCCAGTACTTC
d_call: TRBD1
j_call: TRBJ2-5
v_call: TRBV28
clone_size: NA

cdr3_aa: CASSQAPGLGVLEQFF
cdr3_nt: TGTGCCAGCAGCCAAGCACCGGGACTAGGGGTTCTTGAGCAGTTCTTC
d_call: TRBD2
j_call: TRBJ2-1
v_call: TRBV14
clone_size: NA

cdr3_aa: CASSLDRVRYEQYF
cdr3_nt: TGTGCCAGCAGTCTCGACAGGGTTCGGTACGAGCAGTACTTC
d_call: TRBD1
j_call: TRBJ2-7
v_call: TRBV27
clone_size: NA

cdr3_aa: CASSQPRGYGGYTF
cdr3_nt: TGCGCCAGCAGCCAACCCCGGGGGTATGGTGGCTACACCTTC
d_call: NA
j_call: TRBJ1-2
v_call: TRBV4-1
clone_size: few

cdr3_aa: CASMTTLGGGVLRTIYF
cdr3_nt: TGTGCCAGCATGACAACCCTCGGGGGGGGAGTCTTAAGAACCATATATTTT
d_call: NA
j_call: TRBJ1-3
v_call: TRBV27
clone_size: NA

cdr3_aa: CASSPGTDNSPLHF
cdr3_nt: TGTGCCAGCTCACCTGGGACAGATAATTCACCCCTCCACTTT
d_call: TRBD1
j_call: TRBJ1-6
v_call: TRBV18
clone_size: few

cdr3_aa: CASSLTRGPYEQYF
cdr3_nt: TGTGCCAGCAGCTTAACGAGAGGGCCCTACGAGCAGTACTTC
d_call: NA
j_call: TRBJ2-7
v_call: TRBV7-2
clone_size: NA

cdr3_aa: CASSPDSDSPLHF
cdr3_nt: TGTGCCAGCTCACCCGACAGCGATTCACCCCTCCACTTT
d_call: NA
j_call: TRBJ1-6
v_call: TRBV18
clone_size: NA